This TCR beta chain emerged from a study of T cells in localized non-small cell lung cancer. Findings and limits, study-wide: Appearance in adjacent lung was seen for a median about 60 of the top 100 tumor clones.

The germline V gene encodes CDR1 LNHDA and CDR2 SQIVND (reference sequence). The CDR3 length is 15 residues. With 3 bases clipped from V and 5 bases from J, the junction kept 4 bases outside the gene matches. Comments on this clone: The antigen is undetermined.

The protocol was immunoSEQ multiplex PCR, while the TCRdb copy is restricted to in-frame clones and leaves out a portion. The table records under 11,000 clones, around 30% of them present only once. This specimen was lung tumor tissue, taken before any cancer treatment. The clonotype originates from a man aged 35 to 69 with stage I lung adenocarcinoma. The J gene is TRBJ2-2, the V gene TRBV19, with 9 bases fitting TRBD1. DNA for the CDR3: TGTGCCAGTAGTATCCAAGGACAGGGGACCGGGGAGCTGTTTTTT. Encoded protein: CASSIQGQGTGELFF.